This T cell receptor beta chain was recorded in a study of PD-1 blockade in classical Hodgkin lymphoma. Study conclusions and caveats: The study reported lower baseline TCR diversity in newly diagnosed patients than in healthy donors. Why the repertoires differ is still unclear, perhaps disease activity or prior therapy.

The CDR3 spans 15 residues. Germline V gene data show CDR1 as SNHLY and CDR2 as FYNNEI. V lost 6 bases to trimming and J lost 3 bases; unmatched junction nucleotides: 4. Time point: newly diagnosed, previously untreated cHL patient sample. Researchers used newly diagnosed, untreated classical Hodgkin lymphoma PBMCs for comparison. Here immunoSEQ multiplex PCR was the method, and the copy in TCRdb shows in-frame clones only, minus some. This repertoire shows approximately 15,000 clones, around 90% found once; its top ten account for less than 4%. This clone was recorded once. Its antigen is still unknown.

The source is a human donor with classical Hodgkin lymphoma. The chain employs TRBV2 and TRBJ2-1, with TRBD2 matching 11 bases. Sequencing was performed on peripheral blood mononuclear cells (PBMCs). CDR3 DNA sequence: TGTGCCAGCAGAGGGGGGACTAGCGGCTACAATGAGCAGTTCTTC. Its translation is CASRGGTSGYNEQFF.